The clone carrying this T cell receptor (beta chain) counts as medium-sized. The sample is drawn from a study of sequential checkpoint blockade in melanoma. Study information: First-line arms were nivolumab then ipilimumab, or the reverse, randomized 1:1. Each arm's sequence ended with maintenance nivolumab.

Looked up from germline, CDR1 is MNHEY and CDR2 is SMNVEV (reference sequence). The CDR3 has 14 amino acids. The V end lost 4 bases, the J end lost 2 bases, and 9 bases lay between the germline ends. Generated by immunoSEQ multiplex PCR, the TCRdb table keeps only in-frame clones and is missing some. The sample has fewer than 35,000 clones, roughly 80% seen once. Noted treatment: randomized to nivolumab then ipilimumab (arm A) or the reverse (arm B). Live CD3+CD8+ CD19− CD56− cells were sorted from PBMCs. The chain is built from TRBV27 and TRBJ1-5; D not certain. The clonotype was recovered from a human donor with melanoma. The source was CD8+ T cells sorted from blood (inferred from file names), collected from a patient given nivolumab and ipilimumab in sequence. The DNA of the CDR3 is TGTGCCAGCAGTTCATCCATTCGCAATCAGCCCCAGCATTTT. It encodes CASSSSIRNQPQHF.